This T cell receptor beta chain was found in a study of cytomegalovirus exposure and HLA in healthy donors. Across the whole study: The 95 to 150 validation repertoires were produced on the same platform as the 650 to 800 repertoires of the first cohort. This was reported in a later analysis. Study-level points and caveats: Researchers reported that a few CMV-associated chains were confirmed in vitro as CMV antigen-specific. In a later analysis, first-cohort TCR clusters were found to tend to co-occur in the approximately 120 validation repertoires. Despite most TCR sequences being rare, some public TCRs occurred in many donors.

The germline CDR1 and CDR2 sequences are MNHEY and SMNVEV (reference sequence). V was clipped by 0 bases and J by 4 bases; unmatched bases: 13. The CDR3 contains 19 residues. This clone was detected once. Its specificity is not known. Sequencing used immunoSEQ multiplex PCR; TCRdb keeps in-frame clones, though not all of them. Among about 220,000 clones listed, approximately 88% were seen once. The chain is built from TRBV27 and TRBJ2-2, with 8 positions matching TRBD2. Specimen: PBMCs. The source of this sequence is a woman in her 30s in good health and CMV-seropositive. The CDR3 bases are TGTGCCAGCAGTTTATCGCTAGCGGGCCGCGGCCGTCTCACCGGGGAGCTGTTTTTT. Translation gives CASSLSLAGRGRLTGELFF.